The source of this TCR beta chain is a study of shared clonotypes between healthy human individuals. The method was immunoSEQ multiplex PCR; TCRdb's version includes in-frame clones alone and lacks a portion of them. Of about 380,000 clones in the sample, approximately 96% were seen once. J lost 4 bases, V lost 6 bases, and 9 bases had no gene match. There are 14 residues in the CDR3. Germline V lookup: CDR1 SQVTM, CDR2 ANQGSEA. The material sequenced was memory CD8+ T cells sorted from blood. Subset reported: CD45RO+ cells pooled with CCR7-negative TemRA cells. The V call is TRBV29-1, the J call TRBJ1-1, with TRBD1 matching 9 bases. The receptor was derived from a man aged 30 to 45 in good health. CDR3 sequence (DNA): TGCAGCGTCATACCACAGGGGGCCGGCACTGAAGCTTTCTTT. Protein: CSVIPQGAGTEAFF.